The subject of this entry is one TCR beta chain. The antigen is not known. Time point specified: cycle 4 day 1 (C4D1), after more than 5 weeks of nivolumab. Each and every patient relapsed after autologous stem cell transplantation, and patients got differing brentuximab vedotin exposure. Here immunoSEQ multiplex PCR was the method, and the copy in TCRdb shows in-frame clones only, minus some. The repertoire holds around 60,000 clones, more than 90% seen once, with roughly 8% in the top ten. The data derive from a study of PD-1 blockade in classical Hodgkin lymphoma. V shed 2 bases and J shed 8 bases, with 16 bases lying between them. CDR1 SGHNT and CDR2 YYREEE come from the germline V gene (reference sequence). The CDR3 length is 15 residues. Study outcomes and limitations: Similar baseline diversity was found in complete responders and newly diagnosed patients. Exclusion applied to patients who initiated nivolumab less than 1 year following ASCT. Newly diagnosed patients reportedly trailed healthy donors in baseline TCR diversity.

The V gene is TRBV5-4, the J gene TRBJ1-4; TRBD1 is a possible D gene (6 bases). The sequencing here drew on peripheral blood mononuclear cells (PBMCs), taken before the fourth cycle of nivolumab. The TCR was taken from a human donor with classical Hodgkin lymphoma. CDR3 DNA sequence: TGTGCCAGCAGCTTTGGGGGGCGGACACCGGAAAAACTGTTTTTT. This codes for CASSFGGRTPEKLFF.